Below are 8 T cell receptor beta chains sequenced from a single sample in a study of T cells in Graves' hyperthyroidism and ophthalmopathy. RNA transcripts yielded amplified TCR beta CDR3 regions. The HTBI primer set drove a first-round RT-PCR of the TCR CDR3. One entry per CDR3 protein, called by TCRdb with MiXCR from the multiplex PCR reads. The profile covers approximately 400,000 distinct CDR3 sequences, with about 14% appearing a single time and 15% to 20% taken by the ten largest. Sequencing input: blood. The source is a woman in her twenties or thirties with Graves' ophthalmopathy.

This clonotype was picked up many times. The DNA of the CDR3 is TGTGCCAGCAGTCCCACAGGGGTTTCCACAGATACGCAGTATTTT. It is translated as CASSPTGVSTDTQYF. V and J are TRBV12-3 or TRBV12-4 and TRBJ2-3; 7 bases line up with TRBD1. The CDR3 loop spans 15 amino acids. V shed 5 bases and J 2 bases; nucleotides not matched to a gene: 7.

This chain connects TRBV6-1 to TRBJ2-7; no firm D call. CDR3 length: 12 amino acids. Trimming cost V 8 bases and J 5 bases, with 13 bases left between them. The germline gives CDR1 MNHNS, CDR2 SASEGT. The CDR3 DNA follows: TGTGCCAGCGGAATAAGTGACAACGAGCAGTACTTC. Amino acids: CASGISDNEQYF.

This clonotype has ten or more counts. The chain has TRBV27 and TRBJ2-7; D unresolved. Looked up from germline, CDR1 is MNHEY and CDR2 is SMNVEV (reference sequence). V was cut by 6 bases and J by 12 bases, with 27 bases left in between. The CDR3 spans 15 residues. This CDR3 reads CASSVNHGRFRSMYF. CDR3 nucleotides: TGTGCCAGCAGCGTCAACCATGGTAGATTTAGATCGATGTACTTC.

Of note for this clonotype: A read error is possible here, since a much larger clone lies one base away. The gene calls are TRBV6-2 or TRBV6-3 and TRBJ2-3; TRBD2 aligns across 8 bases. The CDR3 covers 15 residues. Germline trimming cut 5 bases from V and 4 bases from J; bases unmatched to any gene: 8. The germline V gene encodes CDR1 MNHEY and CDR2 SVGEGT. DNA for the CDR3: TGTGCCAGCAGTCATAGGTGGACTAGCTCAGATACGCAGTATTTT. It translates to CASSHRWTSSDTQYF.

The chain couples TRBV14 to TRBJ1-1; D is possibly TRBD1 (6 bases). V lost 1 base and J lost 7, with 10 bases in between. Germline CDR1 SGHDN, CDR2 FVKESK. The CDR3 length is 13 residues. The CDR3 loop reads CASSQGQAIEAFF. As DNA, the CDR3 is TGTGCCAGCAGCCAAGGACAGGCGATTGAAGCTTTCTTT.

The J gene is TRBJ2-1, the V gene TRBV9, with 9 bases matching TRBD2. This CDR3 is built from 16 residues. V shed 3 bases, J shed 4 bases, and the junction held 8 bases outside the gene matches. Germline V lookup: CDR1 SGDLS, CDR2 YYNGEE. The CDR3 spells CASSERGASLYNEQFF. CDR3 DNA: TGTGCCAGCAGCGAGCGGGGGGCCTCCCTTTACAATGAGCAGTTCTTC.

In this sample, this clonotype turned up many times. The genes are TRBV12-3 or TRBV12-4 and TRBJ2-5, with D uncertain. V was cut by 3 bases and J by 0 bases, with 5 bases left in between. The CDR3 loop spans 13 amino acids. The CDR3 is CASSFGDQETQYF. The CDR3 DNA reads as TGTGCCAGCAGTTTTGGCGACCAAGAGACCCAGTACTTC.

About this clonotype itself: This may arise from a read error, as a much more abundant clone is one base away. The chain is built from TRBV6-2 or TRBV6-3 and TRBJ2-1, with a weak D call TRBD1 (5 bases). Germline-derived CDR1 and CDR2 are MNHEY and SVGEGT. This CDR3 has 13 residues. The CDR3 DNA sequence: TGTGCCAGCCGTCCAGGGTACGGCAATGAGCGGTTCTTC. Its protein product is CASRPGYGNERFF.